Listed below are T cell receptor beta chains from one sample, sequenced in a study of blood T cell repertoires in COVID-19. Libraries were prepared by immunoSEQ multiplex PCR; TCRdb keeps only in-frame clonotypes and omits some of them. The sample lists about 210,000 clones, approximately 80% occurring once. The sample taken for sequencing was peripheral blood. All receptors derive from a human donor in a cohort sampled during active COVID-19. CDR3s include the opening cysteine and the closing phenylalanine or tryptophan. D genes are given only for firm matches. For some rows the clone size is stated as once, few or many, or as a class when expanded; others skip it.

cdr3_aa	cdr3_nt	j_call	d_call	v_call	clone_size
CAISPRAGGGTDTQYF	TGTGCCATCAGTCCGAGGGCGGGAGGGGGCACAGATACGCAGTATTTT	TRBJ2-3	TRBD2	TRBV10-3	-
CASSLWPDTEAFF	TGTGCCAGCAGCCTCTGGCCCGACACTGAAGCTTTCTTT	TRBJ1-1	-	TRBV7-2	-
CASSWGQGGTEAFF	TGTGCCAGCAGCTGGGGACAGGGTGGAACTGAAGCTTTCTTT	TRBJ1-1	TRBD1	TRBV5-6	few
CASSRGQALPAYGYTF	TGTGCCAGCAGTCGGGGACAGGCTCTCCCGGCCTATGGCTACACCTTC	TRBJ1-2	TRBD1	TRBV27	-
CASSLQGGHEKLFF	TGTGCCAGCAGCTTACAGGGAGGCCATGAAAAACTGTTTTTT	TRBJ1-4	-	TRBV7-2	once
CASSLGGTIYNEQFF	TGTGCCAGCAGCCTAGGTGGGACTATCTACAATGAGCAGTTCTTC	TRBJ2-1	TRBD2	TRBV28	once
CASSVGALSYEQYF	TGTGCCAGCAGCGTGGGGGCTCTCTCCTACGAGCAGTACTTC	TRBJ2-7	-	TRBV4-2	-
CASSPWTRLEQYF	TGTGCCAGCAGTCCGTGGACTAGGCTCGAGCAGTACTTC	TRBJ2-7	TRBD2	TRBV3-1/TRBV3-2	-
CASSTTGLGTEAFF	TGTGCCAGCAGTACCACAGGGTTGGGTACTGAAGCTTTCTTT	TRBJ1-1	-	TRBV28	-
CAWNLAPGGYEQYF	TGTGCCTGGAATCTGGCCCCAGGGGGCTACGAGCAGTACTTC	TRBJ2-7	TRBD1	TRBV30	-
CASSLANTGELFF	TGTGCCAGCAGTCTTGCGAACACCGGGGAGCTGTTTTTT	TRBJ2-2	-	TRBV2	-
CASSRNPQGAENTEAFF	TGCGCCAGCAGCCGAAATCCACAGGGGGCCGAAAACACTGAAGCTTTCTTT	TRBJ1-1	TRBD1	TRBV5-1	-
CASSRPGQGPEAFF	TGCGCCAGCAGCCGACCGGGACAGGGACCTGAAGCTTTCTTT	TRBJ1-1	TRBD1	TRBV5-1	-
CASSQPGSTTADEKLFF	TGTGCCAGCAGCCAACCGGGTTCAACGACGGCGGATGAAAAACTGTTTTTT	TRBJ1-4	-	TRBV3-1/TRBV3-2	-
CASSSTGNSYEQYF	TGCGCCAGCAGCTCCACAGGCAACTCCTACGAGCAGTACTTC	TRBJ2-7	-	TRBV5-1	-
CASSGGGLNTEAFF	TGTGCCAGCAGCGGGGGAGGGCTTAACACTGAAGCTTTCTTT	TRBJ1-1	-	TRBV9	-
CASSRTGFNNEQFF	TGTGCCAGCAGTCGGACAGGGTTCAACAATGAGCAGTTCTTC	TRBJ2-1	TRBD1	TRBV6-2/TRBV6-3	-
CATIAAGVTGELFF	TGTGCCACCATCGCAGCGGGAGTCACCGGGGAGCTGTTTTTT	TRBJ2-2	TRBD2	TRBV15	-
CASSLNRGKPQHF	TGTGCCAGCAGCTTGAACAGGGGTAAGCCCCAGCATTTT	TRBJ1-5	TRBD1	TRBV7-2	-
CASSAPTGSGNTIYF	TGCGCCAGCAGCGCTCCTACAGGCTCTGGAAACACCATATATTTT	TRBJ1-3	-	TRBV5-1	few
CASSTPTAGTKDEQFF	TGTGCCAGCAGCACCCCCACCGCCGGGACTAAGGATGAGCAGTTCTTC	TRBJ2-1	TRBD2	TRBV9	-
CASRQQGSHGNEQFF	TGTGCCAGCAGACAACAGGGGAGCCATGGGAATGAGCAGTTCTTC	TRBJ2-1	TRBD1	TRBV11-1	-
CASRQEQKGYGYTF	TGCGCCAGCAGGCAGGAACAGAAAGGCTATGGCTACACCTTC	TRBJ1-2	-	TRBV5-1	-
CASTSGVRKETQYF	TGTGCCAGTACCTCCGGGGTGCGGAAAGAGACCCAGTACTTC	TRBJ2-5	-	TRBV19	many
CASVSGGASDTQYF	TGTGCCAGCGTGTCAGGGGGCGCATCAGATACGCAGTATTTT	TRBJ2-3	TRBD1	TRBV28	once
CASSPRDTLLGETQYF	TGTGCCAGCAGCCCCCGGGACACATTACTCGGGGAGACCCAGTACTTC	TRBJ2-5	-	TRBV11-2	many
CASSYGSGGTEAFF	TGTGCCAGCAGTTATGGGTCTGGGGGGACTGAAGCTTTCTTT	TRBJ1-1	-	TRBV28	-
CASSYLPGLAGGPAYEQYF	TGTGCCAGCAGTTACCTTCCGGGACTAGCGGGAGGGCCCGCCTACGAGCAGTACTTC	TRBJ2-7	TRBD2	TRBV27	-
CASRESSGAKTYEQYF	TGTGCCAGCAGGGAATCTAGCGGAGCGAAGACCTACGAGCAGTACTTC	TRBJ2-7	TRBD2	TRBV2	-
CASSLDKGEFYNEQFF	TGTGCCAGCAGCTTGGACAAGGGAGAGTTTTACAATGAGCAGTTCTTC	TRBJ2-1	-	TRBV5-6	-
CSVARETQYF	TGCAGCGTTGCGAGAGAGACCCAGTACTTC	TRBJ2-5	-	TRBV29-1	-
CASSSEENRGGYGYTF	TGTGCCAGCAGTTCTGAAGAGAACAGGGGCGGCTATGGCTACACCTTC	TRBJ1-2	TRBD1	TRBV28	-
CASSQDLAASTDTQYF	TGTGCCAGCAGCCAAGATCTAGCGGCAAGCACAGATACGCAGTATTTT	TRBJ2-3	TRBD2	TRBV3-1/TRBV3-2	once
CASSQTATDTQYF	TGTGCCAGCAGCCAAACTGCCACAGATACGCAGTATTTT	TRBJ2-3	-	TRBV5-6	once
CASSQVRGMVTGELFF	TGCGCCAGCAGCCAAGTGCGGGGAATGGTCACCGGGGAGCTGTTTTTT	TRBJ2-2	-	TRBV4-1	few
CASSLRTGNWNEQFF	TGTGCCAGCTCACTCCGGACAGGGAATTGGAATGAGCAGTTCTTC	TRBJ2-1	TRBD1	TRBV18	few
CASSLIAGRGWTHNEQFF	TGTGCCAGCAGCTTGATAGCAGGTCGGGGTTGGACCCACAATGAGCAGTTCTTC	TRBJ2-1	-	TRBV5-8	-
CASSFGELSYNEQFF	TGTGCCAGCAGCTTTGGGGAGCTCTCCTACAATGAGCAGTTCTTC	TRBJ2-1	-	TRBV7-9	-
CASSLGADLYYGYTF	TGCGCCAGCAGCTTGGGGGCAGATCTATACTATGGCTACACCTTC	TRBJ1-2	-	TRBV5-1	-
CASSYRTGFTDTQYF	TGTGCCAGCAGCTATCGGACAGGCTTTACAGATACGCAGTATTTT	TRBJ2-3	TRBD1	TRBV7-9	-
CASSSQTGLDEKLFF	TGTGCCAGCAGCTCCCAGACAGGATTGGATGAAAAACTGTTTTTT	TRBJ1-4	-	TRBV7-9	-
CASRRAQGGSGNTIYF	TGTGCCAGTAGAAGGGCCCAGGGAGGCTCTGGAAACACCATATATTTT	TRBJ1-3	-	TRBV19	-
CASSLEGTVGQPQHF	TGCGCCAGCAGCTTGGAGGGGACAGTCGGCCAGCCCCAGCATTTT	TRBJ1-5	TRBD1	TRBV5-1	-
CASRGLAGGIQETQYF	TGCGCCAGCAGAGGACTAGCGGGGGGGATCCAAGAGACCCAGTACTTC	TRBJ2-5	TRBD2	TRBV10-2	once
CASSEGQGHRYGYTF	TGCGCCAGCAGCGAGGGACAGGGGCATCGATATGGCTACACCTTC	TRBJ1-2	TRBD1	TRBV5-1	few
CASSLRLAGAGTQYF	TGTGCCAGCAGTTTAAGGCTAGCGGGAGCAGGGACCCAGTACTTC	TRBJ2-5	TRBD2	TRBV27	-
CASGRQGWGEQFF	TGTGCCAGCGGACGACAGGGGTGGGGTGAGCAGTTCTTC	TRBJ2-1	TRBD1	TRBV7-3	-
CASSPQAGNSGNTIYF	TGTGCCAGCTCACCACAGGCAGGCAACTCTGGAAACACCATATATTTT	TRBJ1-3	-	TRBV18	few
CASSLRKYGYTF	TGTGCCAGCAGTTTGCGGAAGTATGGCTACACCTTC	TRBJ1-2	-	TRBV28	many
CASSQGSSTGSVYGYTF	TGCGCCAGCAGCCAAGGATCTTCAACAGGGTCGGTCTATGGCTACACCTTC	TRBJ1-2	-	TRBV4-1	-
CASELAYSTDTQYF	TGTGCCAGCGAGCTAGCGTACAGCACAGATACGCAGTATTTT	TRBJ2-3	-	TRBV2	-